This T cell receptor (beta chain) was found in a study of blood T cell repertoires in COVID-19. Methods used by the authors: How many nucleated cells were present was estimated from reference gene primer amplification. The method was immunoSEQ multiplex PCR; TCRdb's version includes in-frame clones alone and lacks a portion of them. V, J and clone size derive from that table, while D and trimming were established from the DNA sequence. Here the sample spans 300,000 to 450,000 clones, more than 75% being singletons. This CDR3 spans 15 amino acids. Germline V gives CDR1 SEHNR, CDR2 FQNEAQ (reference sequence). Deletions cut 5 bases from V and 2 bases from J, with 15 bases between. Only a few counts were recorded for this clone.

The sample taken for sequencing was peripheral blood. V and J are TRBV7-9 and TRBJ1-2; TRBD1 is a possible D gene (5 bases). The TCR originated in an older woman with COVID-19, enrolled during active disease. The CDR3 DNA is TGTGCCAGCAGCCGAGCAGCGACAGAGAACTATGGCTACACCTTC. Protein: CASSRAATENYGYTF.